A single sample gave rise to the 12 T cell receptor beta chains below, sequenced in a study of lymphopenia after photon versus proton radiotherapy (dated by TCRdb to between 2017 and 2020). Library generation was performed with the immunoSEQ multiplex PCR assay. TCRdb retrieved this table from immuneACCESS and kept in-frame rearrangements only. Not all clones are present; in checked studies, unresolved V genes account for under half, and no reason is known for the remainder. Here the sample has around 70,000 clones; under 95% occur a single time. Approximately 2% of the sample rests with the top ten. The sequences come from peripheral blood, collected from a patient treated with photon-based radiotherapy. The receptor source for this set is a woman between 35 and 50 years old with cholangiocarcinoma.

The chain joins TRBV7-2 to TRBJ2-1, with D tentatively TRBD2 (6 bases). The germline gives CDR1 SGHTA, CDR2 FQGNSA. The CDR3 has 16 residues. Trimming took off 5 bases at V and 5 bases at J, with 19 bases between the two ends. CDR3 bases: TGTGCCAGCAGCGACCTGCGGGGCCCGAACAACAATGAGCAGTTCTTC. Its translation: CASSDLRGPNNNEQFF.

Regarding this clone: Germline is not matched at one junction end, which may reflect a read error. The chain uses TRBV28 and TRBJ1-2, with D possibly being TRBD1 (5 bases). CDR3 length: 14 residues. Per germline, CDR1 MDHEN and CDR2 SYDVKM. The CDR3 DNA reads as TGTGCCAGCAGCACCGCGGGGGGTAACTTTGGCTACACCTTC. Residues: CASSTAGGNFGYTF.

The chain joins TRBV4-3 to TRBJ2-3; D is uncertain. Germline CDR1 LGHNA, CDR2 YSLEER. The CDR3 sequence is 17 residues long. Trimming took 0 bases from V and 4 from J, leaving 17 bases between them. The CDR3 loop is CASSQDERRPTSDTQYF. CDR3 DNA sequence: TGCGCCAGCAGCCAAGATGAGAGGAGACCTACCTCAGATACGCAGTATTTT.

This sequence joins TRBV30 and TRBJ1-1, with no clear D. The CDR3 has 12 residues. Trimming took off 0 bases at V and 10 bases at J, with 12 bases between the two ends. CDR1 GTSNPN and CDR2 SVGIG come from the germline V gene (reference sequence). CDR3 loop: CAWSVARLGAFF. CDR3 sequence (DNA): TGTGCCTGGAGTGTAGCTCGTCTCGGAGCTTTCTTT.

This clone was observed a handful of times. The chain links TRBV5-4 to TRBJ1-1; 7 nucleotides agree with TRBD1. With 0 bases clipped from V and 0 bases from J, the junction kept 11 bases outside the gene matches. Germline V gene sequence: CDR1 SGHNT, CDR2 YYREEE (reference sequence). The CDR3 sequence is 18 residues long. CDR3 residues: CASSLAGGQLWMNTEAFF. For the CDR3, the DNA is TGTGCCAGCAGCTTGGCCGGGGGACAGCTTTGGATGAACACTGAAGCTTTCTTT.

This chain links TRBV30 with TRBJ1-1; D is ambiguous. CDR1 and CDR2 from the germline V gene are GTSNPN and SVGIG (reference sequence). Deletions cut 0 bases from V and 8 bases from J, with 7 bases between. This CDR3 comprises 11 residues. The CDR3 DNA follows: TGTGCCTGGAGTGTATTACGGGAAGCTTTCTTT. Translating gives CAWSVLREAFF.

CDR3 DNA sequence: TGTGCCACCAGCAGATATACCGGGACAGTTACTGAAGCTTTCTTT. It encodes CATSRYTGTVTEAFF. This chain connects TRBV15 to TRBJ1-1, with 7 bases matching TRBD1. Germline CDR1 reads LNHNV; CDR2 reads YYDKDF (reference sequence). The V gene end was trimmed by 2 bases and the J gene end by 5 bases; junction bases not matched to a gene: 8. The CDR3 covers 15 residues.

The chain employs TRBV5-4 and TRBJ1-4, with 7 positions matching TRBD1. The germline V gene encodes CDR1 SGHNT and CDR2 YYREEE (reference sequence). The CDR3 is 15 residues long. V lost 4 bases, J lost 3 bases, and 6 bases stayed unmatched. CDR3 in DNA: TGTGCCAGCAGCCCCGACAGGGTAGCTAATGAAAAACTGTTTTTT. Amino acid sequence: CASSPDRVANEKLFF.

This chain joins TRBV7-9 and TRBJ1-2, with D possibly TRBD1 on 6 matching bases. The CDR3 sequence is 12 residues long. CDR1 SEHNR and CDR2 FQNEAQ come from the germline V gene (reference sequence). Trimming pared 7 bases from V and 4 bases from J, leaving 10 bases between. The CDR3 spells CASTTGSYGYTF. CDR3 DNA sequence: TGTGCCAGCACCACAGGGAGCTATGGCTACACCTTC.

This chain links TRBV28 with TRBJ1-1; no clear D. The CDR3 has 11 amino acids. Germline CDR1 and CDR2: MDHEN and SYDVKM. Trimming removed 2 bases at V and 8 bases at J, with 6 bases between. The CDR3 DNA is TGTGCCAGCAGTTTAAAACAGGAAGCTTTCTTT. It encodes CASSLKQEAFF.

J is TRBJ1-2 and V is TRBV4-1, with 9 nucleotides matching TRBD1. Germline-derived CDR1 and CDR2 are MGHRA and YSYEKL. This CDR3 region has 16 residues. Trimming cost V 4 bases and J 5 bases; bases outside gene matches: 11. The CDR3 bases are TGCGCCAGCAGCCCTTGGACAGGGGTGTCGTTATATGGCTACACCTTC. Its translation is CASSPWTGVSLYGYTF.

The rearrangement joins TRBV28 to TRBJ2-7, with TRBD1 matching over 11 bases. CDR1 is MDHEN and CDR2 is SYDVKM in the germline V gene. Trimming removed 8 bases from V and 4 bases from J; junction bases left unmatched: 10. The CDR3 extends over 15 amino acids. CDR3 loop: CASSSRDRGRYEQYF. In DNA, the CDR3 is TGTGCCAGCTCATCCAGGGACAGGGGGAGATACGAGCAGTACTTC.